These 21 T cell receptor beta chains were sequenced from one sample in a study of CD8+CD57+ T cells in acquired aplastic anemia. Profiling that covered TCR beta VDJ and CDR3 relied on genomic DNA as its template. TCRdb redid the calling of the reads with MiXCR, one entry per CDR3 protein. The sample has about 160,000 distinct CDR3 sequences, around half seen once. Sequencing was done on patients that had shown CD8+CD57+ cell expansion by flow cytometry. The sequencing input was sorted CD4+, CD8+, or CD8+CD57+ T cells (not recorded which) from PBMCs. The receptors come from a human donor with aplastic anemia.

J is TRBJ1-1 and V is TRBV10-3, with TRBD1 as a possible D gene (5 bases). Germline V CDR1 and CDR2: ENHRY, SYGVKD. CDR3 length: 16 residues. V shed 2 bases and J shed 2 bases, with 15 bases lying between them. The CDR3, as DNA: TGTGCCATCAGTGAGACAGGTACCCACCCTAACACTGAAGCTTTCTTT. Amino acids: CAISETGTHPNTEAFF.

This rearrangement joins TRBV2 to TRBJ1-2, with TRBD1 matching over 10 bases. The CDR3 loop spans 14 amino acids. The germline V gene encodes CDR1 SNHLY and CDR2 FYNNEI. V shed 6 bases, J shed 5 bases, and the junction held 6 bases outside the gene matches. As DNA, the CDR3 is TGTGCCAGCAGCGAGGGGACAGGGGTGTATGGCTACACCTTC. Its translation is CASSEGTGVYGYTF.

This clonotype appeared many times. The chain is built from TRBV6-1 and TRBJ1-3; 8 bases are a match to TRBD1. The CDR3 extends over 14 amino acids. Per the germline V gene, CDR1 is MNHNS and CDR2 is SASEGT. Trimming at V came to 7 bases and at J to 4 bases, leaving 6 bases not matched to a gene. The CDR3 DNA is TGTGCCAGCATGTCAGGGGGCGCCGGAAACACCATATATTTT. Its protein is CASMSGGAGNTIYF.

The chain combines TRBV25-1 with TRBJ1-1, with no clear D. Germline V lookup: CDR1 MGHDK, CDR2 SYGVNS. Trimming cost V 3 bases and J 1 base, with 9 bases left between them. The CDR3 consists of 14 residues. The chain's CDR3 is CASSDYDPNTEAFF. CDR3 coding DNA: TGTGCCAGCAGTGACTACGACCCGAACACTGAAGCTTTCTTT.

This clonotype was observed many times. This rearrangement joins TRBV20-1 to TRBJ2-3; D not certain. V was trimmed by 3 bases and J by 1 base, leaving 14 bases between them. From germline, CDR1 is DFQATT and CDR2 SNEGSKA (reference sequence). The CDR3 contains 15 residues. CDR3 residues: CSASLVSERTDTQYF. The CDR3 DNA follows: TGCAGTGCTAGTCTTGTAAGCGAACGCACAGATACGCAGTATTTT.

J is TRBJ1-1 and V is TRBV10-2; no reliable D call. V was clipped by 8 bases and J by 7 bases, with 14 bases between them. The V gene's germline CDR1 is WSHSY and CDR2 SAAADI. This CDR3 comprises 12 residues. The CDR3 is CASSPENLEAFF. As DNA, the CDR3 is TGCGCCAGCTCCCCCGAGAATCTTGAAGCTTTCTTT.

This clonotype came up many times. The chain has TRBV5-1 and TRBJ2-1, with 10 bases that match TRBD2. CDR1 is SGHRS, CDR2 YFSETQ, per germline. V lost 2 bases, J lost 5 bases, and 7 bases stayed unmatched. This CDR3 has 16 amino acids. The chain's CDR3 is CASSLAPLAGNNEQFF. The CDR3 region has the DNA TGCGCCAGCAGCTTAGCTCCACTAGCGGGAAACAATGAGCAGTTCTTC.

Remarks on this clonotype: A junction boundary mismatches the germline segment, possibly from a read error. The rearrangement uses TRBV7-2 and TRBJ1-1; the D is unclear. The CDR3 runs 12 residues. CDR1 SGHTA and CDR2 FQGNSA come from the germline V gene. The CDR3 region has the DNA TGTGCCAGCAGCCCCGTAGGCACTAAAGCTTTCTTT. Its translation is CASSPVGTKAFF.

The CDR3 is CASSQLVVRELFF. In nucleotides, the CDR3 is TGTGCCAGCAGTCAGCTGGTAGTACGGGAGCTGTTTTTT. V usage is TRBV5-6 and J usage is TRBJ2-2; D gene ambiguous. The V gene's germline CDR1 is SGHDT and CDR2 YYEEEE. Trimming took off 5 bases at V and 9 bases at J, with 14 bases between the two ends. The CDR3 loop spans 13 amino acids. Together with reference TRBV5-6 and TRBJ2-2, the CDR3 gives the full variable domain: DAGVTQSPTHLIKTRGQQVTLRCSPKSGHDTVSWYQQALGQGPQFIFQYYEEEERQRGNFPDRFSGHQFPNYSSELNVNALLLGDSALYLCASSQLVVRELFFGEGSRLTVL.

This clonotype was seen only a few times. The rearrangement joins TRBV20-1 to TRBJ2-3; D not certain. With 8 bases removed from V and 3 bases from J, the gap between germline ends came to 9 bases. The length of the CDR3 is 11 residues. Germline values: CDR1 DFQATT, CDR2 SNEGSKA (reference sequence). The CDR3 DNA reads as TGCAGTATGGATGGTACAGATACGCAGTATTTT. It specifies CSMDGTDTQYF.

In the case of this clonotype: A much bigger clone sits one base away, suggesting this may be a read error. V usage is TRBV11-3 and J usage is TRBJ2-5; 11 bases fit TRBD2. Per germline, CDR1 SGHNT and CDR2 YENEEA. Trimming cost V 6 bases and J 6 bases; bases outside gene matches: 15. The length of the CDR3 is 17 residues. The chain's CDR3 is CASSFAFGTSGRQTQYF. Written as DNA, the CDR3 is TGTGCCAGCAGTTTCGCCTTCGGGACTAGCGGTCGACAGACCCAGTACTTC.

The V and J genes are TRBV24-1 and TRBJ2-5; D gene unclear. The CDR3 covers 13 residues. The V end was cut by 2 bases, the J end by 5 bases, with 8 bases between. In germline, CDR1 is KGHDR, CDR2 SFDVKD. CDR3 sequence (DNA): TGTGCCACCAGTGATTCGGCGAGGGAGACCCAGTACTTC. It translates to CATSDSARETQYF.

The CDR3 protein is CASSPPTNTGELFF. DNA for the CDR3: TGTGCCAGCAGCCCTCCAACGAACACCGGGGAGCTGTTTTTT. The rearrangement links TRBV5-4 to TRBJ2-2; D is unclear. There are 14 residues in the CDR3. Germline-derived CDR1 and CDR2 are SGHNT and YYREEE (reference sequence). The V and J ends lost 4 bases and 0 bases respectively, with 7 bases between them.

The gene calls are TRBV24-1 and TRBJ2-5; D tentatively reads TRBD1 or TRBD2 (5 bases each). Germline V lookup: CDR1 KGHDR, CDR2 SFDVKD. Trimming shortened V by 1 base and J by 1 base, and 15 bases separated the two germline ends. The CDR3 sequence is 17 residues long. The CDR3 spells CATSDLKERGAQETQYF. The CDR3 coding sequence is TGTGCCACCAGTGATTTAAAGGAAAGAGGGGCCCAAGAGACCCAGTACTTC.

This clonotype has ten or more counts. J is TRBJ2-7 and V is TRBV12-5; possible D gene TRBD1, 6 bases. Between the trimmed V and J ends, which lost 2 bases and 2 bases, there was a span of 16 bases. The CDR3 has 16 amino acids. Germline V gene lookup returns CDR1 LGHNT and CDR2 FRNRAP. Here the CDR3 reads CASGLTLPGVPYEQYF. CDR3 coding DNA: TGTGCTAGTGGTTTGACTCTTCCAGGGGTACCCTACGAGCAGTACTTC.

The sample holds one count of this clonotype. The rearrangement links TRBV5-4 to TRBJ1-2; 7 bases are shared with TRBD1. The CDR3 extends over 14 amino acids. CDR1 is SGHNT, CDR2 YYREEE, per germline (reference sequence). With V trimmed by 3 bases and J by 8 bases, 10 bases remained unmatched. In DNA, the CDR3 is TGTGCCAGCAGCTCCCGGGACAGCAGTGCGGGCTACACCTTC. The encoded protein is CASSSRDSSAGYTF.

This clonotype has at least ten counts. The rearrangement uses TRBV7-9 and TRBJ1-1; D is perhaps TRBD1 (5 bases). Germline CDR1 is SEHNR and CDR2 is FQNEAQ (reference sequence). The CDR3 is made up of 15 amino acids. Deletions cut 5 bases from V and 4 bases from J, with 17 bases between. DNA for the CDR3: TGTGCCAGCAGCCCGAAGGGACGGTGGGGCACTGAAGCTTTCTTT. This encodes CASSPKGRWGTEAFF.

V and J are TRBV20-1 and TRBJ2-3, with D unclear. The J call could be wrong; TRBJ1-5 is a better fit for the DNA end. CDR1 and CDR2 (germline): DFQATT, SNEGSKA (reference sequence). The CDR3 sequence is 16 residues long. The CDR3 spells CSARDPTGRSTDTQHF. The CDR3 coding sequence is TGCAGTGCTAGAGATCCGACGGGAAGGAGCACAGATACGCAGCATTTT.

This clonotype was observed at least ten times. The CDR3 bases are TGTGCCAGCAGCTTAGATTCGGGGGTCTCCTATGGCTACACCTTC. Protein sequence: CASSLDSGVSYGYTF. The J gene is TRBJ1-2, the V gene TRBV7-8; maybe TRBD1 (5 bases). Trimming stripped 1 base from V and 4 bases from J, with 13 bases between. The CDR3 spans 15 residues. In germline, CDR1 is SGHVS, CDR2 FQNEAQ.

This clonotype was recorded many times. The chain is built from TRBV27 and TRBJ2-7, with D possibly being TRBD1 (5 bases). V was shortened by 5 bases and J by 6 bases, with 20 bases between the two germline ends. The CDR3 covers 15 residues. CDR1 is MNHEY and CDR2 is SMNVEV in the germline V gene (reference sequence). The CDR3 loop reads CASSPVGSARGEQYF. The DNA for the CDR3 is TGTGCCAGCAGTCCGGTGGGTAGTGCAAGGGGCGAGCAGTACTTC.

The V and J genes are TRBV29-1 and TRBJ2-1; TRBD2 matches at 8 bases. Germline loops: CDR1 SQVTM, CDR2 ANQGSEA. The J segment lost 10 bases and the V segment lost 3 bases, leaving 11 bases of the junction unmatched. The CDR3 spans 14 residues. In DNA, the CDR3 is TGCAGCGTTGAGTCTAGCGGGTCACTAAACGAGCAGTTCTTC. Its translation: CSVESSGSLNEQFF.